This entry concerns a single TCR beta chain. The antigen is undetermined. MiXCR, applied by TCRdb to the 5' RACE reads, yields one record per CDR3 protein. The top ten clones hold over 20% of a sample with around 300,000 distinct CDR3 sequences, about an eighth of them seen once. Germline CDR1 reads SGHVS; CDR2 reads FQNEAQ. V lost 1 base and J 10 bases, leaving 9 bases between the germline ends. The CDR3 length is 12 residues. The data stem from a study of T-cell memory formation after mild COVID-19. Findings of the study overall: Shrinking CD4+ clones were chiefly CM and EM; CD8+ ones were chiefly EMRA.

The J gene is TRBJ2-3, the V gene TRBV7-8; D possibly corresponds to TRBD1 (5 bases). The specimen was PBMCs or a T cell subset sorted from them (not recorded which). The source is a man aged 18-30 years who had mild COVID-19 (a few samples of this study predate the infection). Cell type and time point are not known. The CDR3 sequence: CASSLGGRAQYF. For the CDR3, the DNA is TGTGCCAGCAGCTTAGGTGGCAGGGCGCAGTATTTT.